The 24 T cell receptor beta chains given below trace back to one sample, sequenced in a study of T cell repertoires in cytomegalovirus infection. TCRdb re-called the reads with MiXCR, one entry per CDR3 protein. The table lists about 830,000 distinct CDR3 sequences, about 31% of them singletons. Their antigens are not known. Material: cultured CD8+ T cells from PBMCs, obtained from culture after CMV antigen stimulation. The receptors were sampled from a human donor in good health (CMV status not recorded). Some clones in this sample may be carry-over from other donors' samples.

This clonotype was observed a single time. V and J are TRBV27 and TRBJ2-7; 8 positions agree with TRBD2. The CDR3 runs to 16 residues. V lost 6 bases to trimming and J lost 2 bases; unmatched junction nucleotides: 12. CDR1 MNHEY and CDR2 SMNVEV come from the germline V gene (reference sequence). CDR3 residues: CASRSREGLLPYEQYF. CDR3 DNA: TGTGCCAGCAGGTCCCGGGAGGGATTGCTCCCCTACGAGCAGTACTTC.

This clonotype has at least ten counts. This rearrangement joins TRBV7-8 to TRBJ2-7, with 7 bases fitting TRBD2. The V segment lost 3 bases and the J segment 7 bases; nucleotides outside the gene matches: 18. Germline CDR1 is SGHVS and CDR2 is FQNEAQ. CDR3 length: 17 amino acids. The CDR3 sequence is CASSFPSGEWLGGEQYF. The CDR3 nucleotides read TGTGCCAGCAGCTTCCCGAGTGGGGAGTGGCTCGGGGGGGAGCAGTACTTC.

The genes are TRBV7-3 and TRBJ2-1, with D possibly being TRBD1 (6 bases). Trimming removed 3 bases from V and 7 bases from J, with 13 bases in between. Germline-derived CDR1 and CDR2 are SGHTA and FQGTGA. The CDR3 covers 14 residues. The CDR3 sequence is CASSFTGFGNEQFF. CDR3 in DNA: TGTGCCAGCAGCTTCACAGGGTTTGGGAATGAGCAGTTCTTC.

The rearrangement links TRBV5-4 to TRBJ1-1; 7 nucleotides line up with TRBD1. Germline V gene lookup returns CDR1 SGHNT and CDR2 YYREEE (reference sequence). Trimming took 4 bases from V and 0 from J; bases not matched to a gene: 12. The CDR3 covers 17 residues. CDR3 DNA: TGTGCCAGCAGCGATCAGGGAGGGGGCTCTATGAACACTGAAGCTTTCTTT. Protein product: CASSDQGGGSMNTEAFF.

Many counts were recorded for this clonotype. V usage is TRBV13 and J usage is TRBJ1-1; D is perhaps TRBD1 (6 bases). The CDR3 contains 13 residues. From germline, CDR1 is PRHDT and CDR2 FYEKMQ (reference sequence). Trimming removed 6 bases at V and 6 bases at J, with 14 bases between. CDR3 in amino acids: CASSLQGIPEAFF. CDR3 nucleotide sequence: TGTGCCAGCAGTCTTCAGGGGATCCCTGAAGCTTTCTTT.

The chain recombines TRBV7-2 with TRBJ2-1, with TRBD2 identical over 14 bases. Germline V gene data show CDR1 as SGHTA and CDR2 as FQGNSA. The CDR3 runs 16 residues. V trimming: 4 bases; J trimming: 8 bases; junction bases outside the gene matches: 7. The CDR3 loop is CASSSETSGGGDEQFF. The CDR3 DNA reads TGTGCCAGCAGCTCCGAGACTAGCGGGGGGGGCGATGAGCAGTTCTTC.

There are many counts of this clonotype. The chain carries TRBV7-8 and TRBJ1-1; the D gene is possibly TRBD1 (6 bases). Germline V CDR1 and CDR2: SGHVS, FQNEAQ. The CDR3 has 15 residues. Trimming took off 2 bases at V and 1 base at J, with 11 bases between the two ends. The CDR3 region has the DNA TGTGCCAGCAGCTTACCTAGGGGGGCGAACACTGAAGCTTTCTTT. Amino acids: CASSLPRGANTEAFF.

This clonotype was counted between two and nine times. This chain uses TRBV7-6 with TRBJ1-6; 8 bases fit TRBD1. V shed 3 bases and J 6 bases; nucleotides not matched to a gene: 16. CDR1 and CDR2 (germline): SGHVS, FNYEAQ. The CDR3 runs 19 residues. For the CDR3, the DNA is TGTGCCAGCAGCTTCTTTGGTGCAGGGCCAGGGGGCCGTAATTCACCCCTCCACTTT. This encodes CASSFFGAGPGGRNSPLHF.

The chain carries TRBV7-9 and TRBJ2-2; 7 bases fit TRBD1. Germline-derived CDR1 and CDR2 are SEHNR and FQNEAQ (reference sequence). V shed 5 bases, J shed 5 bases, and the junction held 5 bases outside the gene matches. The CDR3 covers 14 residues. The CDR3 loop is CASSILTGTGELFF. CDR3 DNA sequence: TGTGCCAGCAGCATTCTGACAGGGACCGGGGAGCTGTTTTTT.

This clonotype was observed a handful of times. The J gene is TRBJ2-5, the V gene TRBV7-8; D remains unclear. The CDR3 extends over 12 amino acids. Germline values: CDR1 SGHVS, CDR2 FQNEAQ. Between the trimmed V and J ends, which lost 5 bases and 7 bases, there was a span of 11 bases. The CDR3 sequence is CASSPDMGTQYF. Written as DNA, the CDR3 is TGTGCCAGCAGCCCCGATATGGGGACCCAGTACTTC.

This clonotype has at least ten counts. The CDR3 DNA reads as TGTGCCAGCTCTGACACTTCCTACGAGCAGTACTTC. This encodes CASSDTSYEQYF. The chain recombines TRBV12-3 or TRBV12-4 with TRBJ2-7; unclear D gene. This CDR3 spans 12 amino acids. The V end lost 8 bases, the J end lost 1 base, and 9 bases lay between the germline ends.

A single count supports this clonotype. The chain joins TRBV24-1 to TRBJ2-2; 8 positions match TRBD1. The CDR3 has 15 amino acids. Germline values: CDR1 KGHDR, CDR2 SFDVKD. The junction had 5 bases not matched to a gene; V was cut back by 5 bases and J by 4 bases. The CDR3 here is CATSGGQGGTGELFF. CDR3 sequence (DNA): TGTGCCACCAGTGGAGGACAGGGTGGCACCGGGGAGCTGTTTTTT.

This clonotype was picked up a small number of times. This chain links TRBV5-6 with TRBJ2-1; 8 nucleotides align to TRBD1. Trimming removed 4 bases from V and 8 bases from J; junction bases left unmatched: 14. This CDR3 contains 16 residues. Germline V gene lookup returns CDR1 SGHDT and CDR2 YYEEEE. The CDR3 loop is CASSPSTGAPSDEQFF. CDR3 in DNA: TGTGCCAGCAGCCCCTCGACAGGGGCTCCTTCGGATGAGCAGTTCTTC.

This chain's CDR3 is CASRSLAGFSYEQYF. The CDR3 DNA reads TGTGCCAGCAGAAGTCTAGCGGGGTTTTCCTACGAGCAGTACTTC. The chain is built from TRBV27 and TRBJ2-7, with TRBD2 identical over 9 bases. Per the germline V gene, CDR1 is MNHEY and CDR2 is SMNVEV (reference sequence). The CDR3 has 15 amino acids. V gave up 6 bases and J gave up 1 base; unmatched junction bases: 7.

This rearrangement joins TRBV19 to TRBJ1-5; tentatively, D is TRBD1 (5 bases). V was trimmed by 5 bases and J by 5 bases, leaving 16 bases between them. The CDR3 loop spans 15 amino acids. Germline V gene lookup returns CDR1 LNHDA and CDR2 SQIVND (reference sequence). This CDR3 is CASSRVRDGHQPQHF. The CDR3 DNA follows: TGTGCCAGTAGTCGGGTCCGGGACGGACATCAGCCCCAGCATTTT.

The rearrangement joins TRBV4-1 to TRBJ1-1, with D maybe TRBD1 (5 bases). The germline V and J ends were trimmed by 0 bases and 1 base, with 12 bases remaining between them. The CDR3 length is 16 residues. Germline loops: CDR1 MGHRA, CDR2 YSYEKL. CDR3 in amino acids: CASSQDRGGTNTEAFF. CDR3 DNA sequence: TGCGCCAGCAGCCAAGATCGAGGAGGGACGAACACTGAAGCTTTCTTT.

The chain recombines TRBV5-1 with TRBJ2-1, with D hard to call. The length of the CDR3 is 19 residues. The germline gives CDR1 SGHRS, CDR2 YFSETQ. V lost 4 bases and J 0 bases, leaving 23 bases between the germline ends. As DNA, the CDR3 is TGCGCCAGCAGCGGATCGATCACCGTACTGATGAGCTCCTACAATGAGCAGTTCTTC. Translation: CASSGSITVLMSSYNEQFF.

This chain joins TRBV29-1 and TRBJ2-2; either TRBD1 or TRBD2 may supply D (5 bases each). Trimming took off 4 bases at V and 5 bases at J, with 11 bases between the two ends. The CDR3 covers 13 residues. Germline V CDR1 and CDR2: SQVTM, ANQGSEA. The CDR3 DNA reads TGCAGCGTTGGGGGGAGTCGGACCGGGGAGCTGTTTTTT. It encodes CSVGGSRTGELFF.

The chain combines TRBV6-5 with TRBJ1-4, with TRBD1 matching 11 bases. The CDR3 loop spans 14 amino acids. Trimming at V came to 6 bases and at J to 8 bases, leaving 5 bases not matched to a gene. Per the germline V gene, CDR1 is MNHEY and CDR2 is SVGAGI. CDR3 sequence: CASRTGTGGEKLFF. CDR3 sequence (DNA): TGTGCCAGCAGAACCGGGACAGGGGGAGAAAAACTGTTTTTT.

The chain carries TRBV7-9 and TRBJ1-2, with 7 bases lining up with TRBD1. Germline CDR1 SEHNR, CDR2 FQNEAQ (reference sequence). The CDR3 consists of 14 residues. V dropped 2 bases and J dropped 2; count of bases not matched to a gene: 2. CDR3 loop: CASSLPTGNYGYTF. As DNA, the CDR3 is TGTGCCAGCAGCTTACCGACAGGGAACTATGGCTACACCTTC. Full variable domain (remainder filled in from reference TRBV7-9 and TRBJ1-2): DTGVSQNPRHKITKRGQNVTFRCDPISEHNRLYWYRQTLGQGPEFLTYFQNEAQLEKSRLLSDRFSAERPKGSFSTLEIQRTEQGDSAMYLCASSLPTGNYGYTFGSGTRLTVV.

This clonotype has a handful of counts. The CDR3 region is CASRKEGQGDGYTF. CDR3 bases: TGTGCCAGTAGGAAAGAGGGACAGGGGGATGGCTACACCTTC. The V and J genes are TRBV7-9 and TRBJ1-2; TRBD1 aligns across 11 bases. Germline-derived CDR1 and CDR2 are SEHNR and FQNEAQ (reference sequence). CDR3 length equals 14 residues. J was trimmed by 6 bases and V by 9 bases; bases with no gene match: 9. Full variable domain (remainder filled in from reference TRBV7-9 and TRBJ1-2): DTGVSQNPRHKITKRGQNVTFRCDPISEHNRLYWYRQTLGQGPEFLTYFQNEAQLEKSRLLSDRFSAERPKGSFSTLEIQRTEQGDSAMYLCASRKEGQGDGYTFGSGTRLTVV.

This clonotype has a handful of counts. The rearrangement links TRBV7-4 to TRBJ2-1; D could derive from TRBD1 or TRBD2 (7 bases each). Trimming removed 4 bases from V and 8 bases from J, with 15 bases in between. CDR1 is SGHVT, CDR2 SQSDAQ, per germline. The CDR3 consists of 14 residues. The CDR3 reads CASSYPRGGDEQFF. The CDR3 region has the DNA TGTGCCAGCAGCTACCCCAGGGGGGGAGATGAGCAGTTCTTC.

Only a few counts were recorded for this clonotype. The rearrangement uses TRBV25-1 and TRBJ1-2; 7 nucleotides align to TRBD1. The CDR3 runs 14 residues. CDR1 and CDR2 from the germline V gene are MGHDK and SYGVNS. V lost 6 bases, J lost 1 base, and 5 bases stayed unmatched. Here the CDR3 DNA reads TGTGCCAGCAGCGACAGGGTTGGTAACTATGGCTACACCTTC. Translating it yields CASSDRVGNYGYTF.

This clonotype has just a few counts. The chain combines TRBV4-1 with TRBJ1-1; no reliable D call. This CDR3 has 11 residues. V was cut by 0 bases and J by 8 bases, with 4 bases left in between. The germline gives CDR1 MGHRA, CDR2 YSYEKL. In nucleotides, the CDR3 is TGCGCCAGCAGCCAAGAGCTCGAAGCTTTCTTT. Its protein product is CASSQELEAFF.